These 30 T cell receptor beta chains came from one sample sequenced in a study of OX40 agonist ivuxolimab in advanced cancers. Library prep was done by the immunoSEQ multiplex PCR assay. The immuneACCESS repertoire file appears here via TCRdb, limited to in-frame rearrangements. These files lack a portion of the clones; in checked studies, under half of the deficit traces to unresolved V genes, and the cause of the others is not known. This sample lists 70,000 to 95,000 clones; about 86% were detected once. 6.6% of the sample goes to the ten largest clones. The sample was CD4+ or CD8+ T cells sorted from blood, taken in a trial of the OX40 agonist ivuxolimab. The origin of the receptors is an adult with an advanced solid tumor such as melanoma, head and neck, liver or kidney cancer.

The chain carries TRBV5-8 and TRBJ2-5; D may be TRBD1 (6 bases). The J call is uncertain, as TRBJ2-7 better fits the DNA end. The CDR3 totals 14 residues. Germline values: CDR1 SGHTS, CDR2 YDEGEE. CDR3: CASSSSGTYYEQYF. CDR3 bases: TGTGCCAGCAGCTCCTCAGGGACATACTACGAGCAGTACTTC.

V gene TRBV7-3 combines with J gene TRBJ1-5, with TRBD1 matching over 7 bases. Germline values: CDR1 SGHTA, CDR2 FQGTGA. The ends lost 5 bases at V and 7 bases at J; junction bases unmatched: 8. The CDR3 runs to 14 residues. CDR3 nucleotide sequence: TGTGCCAGCAGCCCAACACAGGGGATGCAGCCCCAGCATTTT. This sequence encodes CASSPTQGMQPQHF.

The chain couples TRBV28 to TRBJ2-7; D gene ambiguous. Trimming left V 3 bases short and J 2 bases short, with 8 bases between. The length of the CDR3 is 13 residues. Germline V gives CDR1 MDHEN, CDR2 SYDVKM. CDR3 sequence: CASSLGRTYEQYF. CDR3 DNA sequence: TGTGCCAGCAGTTTGGGCAGAACCTACGAGCAGTACTTC.

V is TRBV28 and J is TRBJ2-5, with a possible D match to TRBD2 (5 bases). The CDR3 contains 16 residues. V shed 3 bases and J shed 4 bases, with 18 bases lying between them. Germline V gene lookup returns CDR1 MDHEN and CDR2 SYDVKM. In nucleotides, the CDR3 is TGTGCCAGCAGTTTTGCCTGGGCGGGTTTAGCAGAGACCCAGTACTTC. Translation gives CASSFAWAGLAETQYF.

The V and J genes are TRBV9 and TRBJ2-2; 10 bases align to TRBD2. The V segment lost 2 bases and the J segment 2 bases; nucleotides outside the gene matches: 3. The length of the CDR3 is 16 residues. Per the germline V gene, CDR1 is SGDLS and CDR2 is YYNGEE. CDR3 DNA sequence: TGTGCCAGCAGCGTGGGACTAGCGCCAAACACCGGGGAGCTGTTTTTT. This translates into CASSVGLAPNTGELFF.

This clone was found many times. The chain combines TRBV28 with TRBJ2-7, with 7 bases matching TRBD1. Trimming cost V 6 bases and J 0 bases; bases outside gene matches: 8. Looked up from germline, CDR1 is MDHEN and CDR2 is SYDVKM. This CDR3 has 15 residues. The DNA of the CDR3 is TGTGCCAGCAGAATGGGACAGCTAAGCTCCTACGAGCAGTACTTC. Its translation: CASRMGQLSSYEQYF.

The gene calls are TRBV7-6 and TRBJ2-7; 8 nucleotides line up with TRBD2. Germline V lookup: CDR1 SGHVS, CDR2 FNYEAQ. V shed 9 bases, J shed 5 bases, and the junction held 15 bases outside the gene matches. The CDR3 runs to 15 residues. The CDR3 sequence is CARNHIGGGRNEQYV. The CDR3 nucleotides read TGTGCCAGGAATCATATCGGGGGGGGCCGGAACGAGCAGTACGTC.

This chain connects TRBV5-4 to TRBJ2-7, with D perhaps matching TRBD1 (5 bases). Germline V gene lookup returns CDR1 SGHNT and CDR2 YYREEE (reference sequence). The CDR3 runs 12 residues. Trimming cost V 7 bases and J 2 bases, with 10 bases left between them. The CDR3 DNA is TGTGCCAGCCAAGACAGTACCTACGAGCAGTACTTC. The encoded protein is CASQDSTYEQYF.

The chain links TRBV7-2 to TRBJ2-7; 8 nucleotides align to TRBD1. Trimming at V came to 4 bases and at J to 7 bases, leaving 9 bases not matched to a gene. The CDR3 length is 14 residues. CDR1 is SGHTA, CDR2 FQGNSA, per germline. The CDR3 DNA follows: TGTGCCAGCAGCTCCTGGACAGGGCTGGAAGAGCAGTACTTC. Translated: CASSSWTGLEEQYF.

CDR3: CASSPPLTVSSYNEQFF. DNA of the CDR3: TGTGCCAGCAGCCCCCCACTGACTGTCAGCTCCTACAATGAGCAGTTCTTC. The rearrangement uses TRBV13 and TRBJ2-1; no reliable D call. Trimming pared 5 bases from V and 0 bases from J, leaving 17 bases between. CDR1 and CDR2 from the germline V gene are PRHDT and FYEKMQ (reference sequence). This CDR3 has 17 residues.

The chain uses TRBV7-9 and TRBJ1-6; TRBD1 aligns across 7 bases. Germline V gives CDR1 SEHNR, CDR2 FQNEAQ (reference sequence). V gave up 6 bases and J gave up 4 bases; unmatched junction bases: 9. CDR3 length: 16 residues. The CDR3 DNA follows: TGTGCCAGCAGATCCACAGGGGCCGGTTATAATTCACCCCTCCACTTT. As protein: CASRSTGAGYNSPLHF.

This clone showed up just a few times. This chain joins TRBV27 and TRBJ1-5; 7 bases match TRBD1. The J segment lost 2 bases and the V segment lost 0 bases, leaving 1 base of the junction unmatched. The CDR3 has 15 residues. Looked up from germline, CDR1 is MNHEY and CDR2 is SMNVEV (reference sequence). CDR3 in amino acids: CASSLSTGGNQPQHF. The CDR3 bases are TGTGCCAGCAGTTTATCAACAGGGGGCAATCAGCCCCAGCATTTT.

This chain connects TRBV9 to TRBJ1-4; D is unclear. V was pared by 0 bases and J by 3 bases, with 9 bases between. CDR1 and CDR2 from the germline V gene are SGDLS and YYNGEE. The CDR3 sequence is 15 residues long. The CDR3 coding sequence is TGTGCCAGCAGCGTAGAGGGAACTCCTAATGAAAAACTGTTTTTT. It translates to CASSVEGTPNEKLFF.

This clone showed up just a few times. This sequence joins TRBV6-4 and TRBJ2-2; tentative D call: TRBD1 (6 bases). This CDR3 region has 15 residues. CDR1 MRHNA and CDR2 SNTAGT come from the germline V gene. Trimming stripped 2 bases from V and 4 bases from J, with 11 bases between. CDR3: CASSDLGAGTGELFF. For the CDR3, the DNA is TGTGCCAGCAGTGACCTGGGGGCAGGCACCGGGGAGCTGTTTTTT.

V gene TRBV5-1 combines with J gene TRBJ1-6, with D hard to call. The V end lost 5 bases, the J end lost 3 bases, and 15 bases lay between the germline ends. Germline CDR1 SGHRS, CDR2 YFSETQ. This CDR3 has 16 residues. This CDR3 is CASSRTGYLYNSPLHF. CDR3 in DNA: TGCGCCAGCAGTCGTACGGGGTACCTCTATAATTCACCCCTCCACTTT.

In its sample, this clone was seen once. The chain links TRBV29-1 to TRBJ2-1; D call uncertain. V lost 4 bases and J lost 6, with 7 bases in between. This CDR3 is 11 amino acids long. The germline CDR1 and CDR2 sequences are SQVTM and ANQGSEA. CDR3 sequence (DNA): TGCAGCGTTGGTAAGGCCAATGAGCAGTTCTTC. Residues: CSVGKANEQFF.

The rearrangement joins TRBV28 to TRBJ1-3; TRBD1 matches at 7 bases. Germline trimming cut 3 bases from V and 16 bases from J; bases unmatched to any gene: 12. Germline CDR1 MDHEN, CDR2 SYDVKM. This CDR3 spans 13 amino acids. CDR3 coding DNA: TGTGCCAGCAGTTTCGATGGGACAGCGGATTCTTATTTT. Translated, it gives CASSFDGTADSYF.

V usage is TRBV10-3 and J usage is TRBJ2-7; D call uncertain. The V gene's germline CDR1 is ENHRY and CDR2 SYGVKD. Trimming pared 2 bases from V and 3 bases from J, leaving 8 bases between. The CDR3 is 13 residues long. CDR3 sequence reads: CAISEGGLYEQYV. As DNA, the CDR3 is TGTGCCATCAGTGAGGGTGGGCTCTACGAGCAGTACGTC.

The V and J genes are TRBV18 and TRBJ1-1; no reliable D call. Trimming stripped 3 bases from V and 7 bases from J, with 6 bases between. There are 11 residues in the CDR3. Germline assignment: CDR1 KGHSH and CDR2 LQKENI. CDR3 residues: CASSPDGEAFF. The CDR3 nucleotides read TGTGCCAGCTCACCCGACGGTGAAGCTTTCTTT.

This chain connects TRBV6-1 to TRBJ1-3; maybe TRBD1 (5 bases). Germline V gene sequence: CDR1 MNHNS, CDR2 SASEGT. The V end lost 10 bases, the J end lost 7 bases, and 11 bases lay between the germline ends. This CDR3 region has 11 residues. CDR3 loop: CAIYQGNTIYF. The CDR3 DNA reads TGTGCCATCTATCAGGGTAACACCATATATTTT.

V and J are TRBV19 and TRBJ1-2; perhaps TRBD1 as D (5 bases). CDR3 length equals 15 residues. The germline gives CDR1 LNHDA, CDR2 SQIVND (reference sequence). V was trimmed by 5 bases and J by 2 bases, leaving 15 bases between them. The CDR3 loop is CASSPGHQANYGYTF. The CDR3 nucleotides are TGTGCCAGTAGTCCAGGACACCAGGCAAACTATGGCTACACCTTC. Together with reference TRBV19 and TRBJ1-2, the CDR3 gives the full variable domain: DGGITQSPKYLFRKEGQNVTLSCEQNLNHDAMYWYRQDPGQGLRLIYYSQIVNDFQKGDIAEGYSVSREKKESFPLTVTSAQKNPTAFYLCASSPGHQANYGYTFGSGTRLTVV.

The J gene is TRBJ2-7, the V gene TRBV7-9; TRBD2 matches at 7 bases. The V and J ends lost 8 bases and 3 bases, in that order; junction bases with no gene match: 10. The V gene's germline CDR1 is SEHNR and CDR2 FQNEAQ (reference sequence). The CDR3 is made up of 14 amino acids. CDR3: CASRPSASGYEQYF. Here the CDR3 DNA reads TGTGCCAGCCGCCCTTCCGCTAGCGGCTACGAGCAGTACTTC.

V is TRBV28 and J is TRBJ2-7, with TRBD2 matching over 7 bases. V shed 6 bases, J shed 2 bases, and the junction held 13 bases outside the gene matches. Germline V gene lookup returns CDR1 MDHEN and CDR2 SYDVKM. This CDR3 is 16 amino acids long. The CDR3 nucleotides are TGTGCCAGCAGGGAGGTTGGTCAGGGAGGGCCCTACGAGCAGTACTTC. Protein: CASREVGQGGPYEQYF. The full variable domain, rest sourced from reference TRBV28 and TRBJ2-7, is DVKVTQSSRYLVKRTGEKVFLECVQDMDHENMFWYRQDPGLGLRLIYFSYDVKMKEKGDIPEGYSVSREKKERFSLILESASTNQTSMYLCASREVGQGGPYEQYFGPGTRLTVT.

On this clone itself: The same CDR3 arises from other DNA sequences in this sample as well. The V and J genes are TRBV19 and TRBJ1-1; D ambiguous. CDR3 length equals 12 residues. Germline CDR1 reads LNHDA; CDR2 reads SQIVND (reference sequence). Trimming left V 1 base short and J 4 bases short, with 4 bases between. The CDR3 reads CASSIGSTEAFF. The CDR3 coding sequence is TGTGCCAGTAGTATAGGGAGCACTGAAGCTTTCTTT. The variable domain in full, completed from reference TRBV19 and TRBJ1-1, reads DGGITQSPKYLFRKEGQNVTLSCEQNLNHDAMYWYRQDPGQGLRLIYYSQIVNDFQKGDIAEGYSVSREKKESFPLTVTSAQKNPTAFYLCASSIGSTEAFFGQGTRLTVV.

The chain recombines TRBV4-2 with TRBJ1-4; D remains ambiguous. This CDR3 contains 14 residues. From germline, CDR1 is LGHNA and CDR2 YNFKEQ. Trimming removed 0 bases from V and 4 bases from J, with 6 bases in between. DNA of the CDR3: TGTGCCAGCAGCCAAGATACAAATAATGAAAAACTGTTTTTT. It specifies CASSQDTNNEKLFF.

This sequence joins TRBV9 and TRBJ2-7; no reliable D call. CDR3 length: 18 residues. CDR1 SGDLS and CDR2 YYNGEE come from the germline V gene. The ends were cut back, 0 bases at V and 2 bases at J, with 21 bases in the middle. CDR3 DNA: TGTGCCAGCAGCGTAGGAGTGAGCAGTGCCTCACCAACCTACGAGCAGTACTTC. Translation gives CASSVGVSSASPTYEQYF.

The V call is TRBV6-5, the J call TRBJ2-7, with D perhaps assigned TRBD1 or TRBD2 (5 bases each). Trimming stripped 6 bases from V and 3 bases from J, with 12 bases between. The CDR3 is 13 residues long. The V gene's germline CDR1 is MNHEY and CDR2 SVGAGI. The CDR3 sequence is CASRVGVGYEQYF. In DNA, the CDR3 is TGTGCCAGCAGGGTGGGGGTCGGCTACGAGCAGTACTTC.

This clone was observed a handful of times. The rearrangement joins TRBV23-1 to TRBJ2-3, with 7 bases aligning to TRBD1. TRBV23-1 is given ORF status, its function remaining uncertain. The J segment lost 1 base and the V segment lost 4 bases, leaving 5 bases of the junction unmatched. The CDR3 is 15 amino acids. CDR3 coding DNA: TGCGCCAGCAGTCCCCACAGGGGCGGCACAGATACGCAGTATTTT. Its translation is CASSPHRGGTDTQYF.

The chain uses TRBV6-5 and TRBJ2-2, with D uncertain. CDR1 is MNHEY, CDR2 SVGAGI, per germline. The CDR3 extends over 14 amino acids. Between the trimmed V and J ends, which lost 4 bases and 4 bases, there was a span of 10 bases. The DNA for the CDR3 is TGTGCCAGCAGTTCCGGGCCGCCCACCGGGGAGCTGTTTTTT. The encoded protein is CASSSGPPTGELFF.

The V call is TRBV18, the J call TRBJ1-4, with D tentatively TRBD1 (5 bases). Deletions cut 3 bases from V and 2 bases from J, with 13 bases between. Germline values: CDR1 KGHSH, CDR2 LQKENI. The CDR3 has 16 residues. The CDR3, as DNA: TGTGCCAGCTCACCGCTAACAGGAGCCACTAATGAAAAACTGTTTTTT. Translated: CASSPLTGATNEKLFF.